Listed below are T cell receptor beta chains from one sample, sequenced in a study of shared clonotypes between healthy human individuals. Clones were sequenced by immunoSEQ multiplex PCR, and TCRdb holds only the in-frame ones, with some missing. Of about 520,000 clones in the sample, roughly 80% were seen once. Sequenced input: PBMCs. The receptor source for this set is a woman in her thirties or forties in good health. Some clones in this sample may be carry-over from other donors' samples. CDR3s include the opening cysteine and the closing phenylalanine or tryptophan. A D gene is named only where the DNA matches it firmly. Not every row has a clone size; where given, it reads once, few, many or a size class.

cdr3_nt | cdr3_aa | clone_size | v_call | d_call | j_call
TGTGCCAGCAGCGTAGCGCAGGGCTCCTACGAGCAGTACTTC | CASSVAQGSYEQYF | - | TRBV9 | - | TRBJ2-7
TGTGCCAGCTCAACTCGACAGGCAACTAATGAAAAACTGTTTTTT | CASSTRQATNEKLFF | few | TRBV18 | - | TRBJ1-4
TGTGCCACCAGCAGAGATATCTTCTCCTACGAGCAGTACTTC | CATSRDIFSYEQYF | - | TRBV15 | - | TRBJ2-7
TGTGCCAGCAGTTACTCTCGGCCAGGCTTTGGGGAAAAACTGTTTTTT | CASSYSRPGFGEKLFF | - | TRBV6-6 | - | TRBJ1-4
TGTGCCAGCAGCCCCTTGGCCCTTGTTGGCACAGATACGCAGTATTTT | CASSPLALVGTDTQYF | - | TRBV28 | - | TRBJ2-3
TGTGCCAGCAGCTTGGGTCCCCCTTACAATGAGCAGTTCTTC | CASSLGPPYNEQFF | - | TRBV7-9 | - | TRBJ2-1
TGTGCCAGCAGCCCTAACAGGGACATTCAGTACTTC | CASSPNRDIQYF | - | TRBV27 | - | TRBJ2-4
TGTGCCAGCAGCTACGGACAGCAGAACTACGAGCAGTACTTC | CASSYGQQNYEQYF | - | TRBV6-5 | - | TRBJ2-7
TGTGCCAGCAGTTACTCGCCTCGTTACTACGAGCAGTACTTC | CASSYSPRYYEQYF | - | TRBV6-5 | - | TRBJ2-7
TGTGCCATCGGGGGGGCTGGCACAGATACGCAGTATTTT | CAIGGAGTDTQYF | - | TRBV10-3 | - | TRBJ2-3
TGTGCCAGCAGTTTATCCAGGGCGGAGACCCAGTACTTC | CASSLSRAETQYF | once | TRBV7-9 | - | TRBJ2-5
TGCAGCGTAAGACAGGGTGGGGACACTGAAGCTTTCTTT | CSVRQGGDTEAFF | - | TRBV29-1 | TRBD1 | TRBJ1-1
TGTGCCAGCTCCTCCGGTCCACAGGGAACTGGGGCCAACGTCCTGACTTTC | CASSSGPQGTGANVLTF | few | TRBV18 | - | TRBJ2-6
TGTGCCAGTAGTATGGCCCTAGCGGGAGGGCATAGCGACAATGAGCAGTTCTTC | CASSMALAGGHSDNEQFF | many | TRBV19 | TRBD2 | TRBJ2-1
TGTGCCTGGGCCGTTGGGTTTAGCGGATACACAGATACGCAGTATTTT | CAWAVGFSGYTDTQYF | - | TRBV30 | - | TRBJ2-3
TGTGCCAGCAACCCCGGGACATCCCAAGAGACCCAGTACTTC | CASNPGTSQETQYF | - | TRBV5-4 | - | TRBJ2-5
TGTGCCACCAGCAGAGATGGTTGGAGTAGCAATCAGCCCCAGCATTTT | CATSRDGWSSNQPQHF | - | TRBV15 | - | TRBJ1-5
TGCGCCAGCAGCCCAGAAGAGGCTACCATAGCGGGTCCTGACACAGATACGCAGTATTTT | CASSPEEATIAGPDTDTQYF | - | TRBV4-1 | TRBD2 | TRBJ2-3
TGTGCCAGCAGCCACGGACCGGGCCAAGAGACCCAGTACTTC | CASSHGPGQETQYF | - | TRBV4-2 | - | TRBJ2-5
TGTGCCAGCAGTTTACGGATGACCCCTCTGAACACTGAAGCTTTCTTT | CASSLRMTPLNTEAFF | - | TRBV27 | - | TRBJ1-1
TGTGCCAGCAGCCTCGACAGGGGAATCTCCTACGAGCAGTACTTC | CASSLDRGISYEQYF | many | TRBV2 | TRBD1 | TRBJ2-7
TGCAGCGCCTGGGGCAGGGTGTATGGCTACACCTTC | CSAWGRVYGYTF | - | TRBV29-1 | - | TRBJ1-2
TGTGCCAGTGGAGGACAGGGAACCTACGAGCAGTACTTC | CASGGQGTYEQYF | - | TRBV19 | TRBD1 | TRBJ2-7
TGCAGTGCTCAAGACAGGTACGAGCAGTACTTC | CSAQDRYEQYF | - | TRBV20-1 | - | TRBJ2-7
TGTGCCAGCAGCTTGCCAGGCATCTCCGGCAATGAGCAGTTCTTC | CASSLPGISGNEQFF | - | TRBV5-4 | - | TRBJ2-1
TGCGCCAGCAGCCCCGGACTAGCGGGAGGGATAAGCTCTGGGGCCAACGTCCTGACTTTC | CASSPGLAGGISSGANVLTF | - | TRBV5-1 | TRBD2 | TRBJ2-6
TGTGCCAGCAGCACCCTTAACAATCAGCCCCAGCATTTT | CASSTLNNQPQHF | - | TRBV27 | - | TRBJ1-5
TGTGCCAGCAGTTTATTCGGGGGAAGCACAGATACGCAGTATTTT | CASSLFGGSTDTQYF | - | TRBV28 | - | TRBJ2-3
TGTGCCAGCAGTCCCACTAGCGTACTCCCCCCTAGCACAGATACGCAGTATTTT | CASSPTSVLPPSTDTQYF | - | TRBV6-4 | TRBD2 | TRBJ2-3
TGTGCCTGGAGGACCGGGACCCTAGCGGGAGGGCCTCACTTC | CAWRTGTLAGGPHF | - | TRBV30 | TRBD2 | TRBJ2-7
TGTGCCAGCAGCTTCGGGACGATCGGGGAGCAGTACTTC | CASSFGTIGEQYF | - | TRBV7-9 | - | TRBJ2-7
TGTGCCTGGACGGGGGGGAATGAGCAGTTCTTC | CAWTGGNEQFF | - | TRBV30 | TRBD2 | TRBJ2-1
TGTGCCAGCAGCACGGGACAGGGCTTCTACGAGCAGTACTTC | CASSTGQGFYEQYF | many | TRBV11-2 | TRBD1 | TRBJ2-7
TGTGCCAGCAGCTTGCTGCTAGGTTCCCAGTACTTC | CASSLLLGSQYF | - | TRBV5-5 | - | TRBJ2-5
TGCAGCGTTGATGTGGGGAACACTGAAGCTTTCTTT | CSVDVGNTEAFF | - | TRBV29-1 | - | TRBJ1-1
TGTGCCAGCAGCAAAGGACAGGGGGCGTCTGGGGCCAACGTCCTGACTTTC | CASSKGQGASGANVLTF | - | TRBV5-6 | TRBD1 | TRBJ2-6
TGTGCCAGCAGTTACGGTGGGAACACTGAAGCTTTCTTT | CASSYGGNTEAFF | - | TRBV6-5 | - | TRBJ1-1
TGCGCCAGCAGCCAAGAAGATGGACAGGGTAGGGTTTGGGACTACGAGCAGTACTTC | CASSQEDGQGRVWDYEQYF | once | TRBV4-3 | TRBD1 | TRBJ2-7
TGTGCCAGCAGTCGGACAGGGGGCACAGATACGCAGTATTTT | CASSRTGGTDTQYF | - | TRBV27 | TRBD1 | TRBJ2-3
TGTGCCAGCAGCACAGACAGGGGCACAACCGGGGAGCTGTTTTTC | CASSTDRGTTGELFF | once | TRBV2 | TRBD1 | TRBJ2-2
TGTGCCAGCAGCCCAAGGACAGGGGCTAACTATGGCTACACCTTC | CASSPRTGANYGYTF | - | TRBV7-6 | TRBD1 | TRBJ1-2
TGTGCCAGCAGCCGAGACGGATCCTACAATGAGCAGTTCTTC | CASSRDGSYNEQFF | - | TRBV6-1 | - | TRBJ2-1
TGTGCCAGTAGCGGTAACTCCTACAATGAGCAGTTCTTC | CASSGNSYNEQFF | once | TRBV7-9 | - | TRBJ2-1
TGTGCCAGCAGCAACGGGAGGAACACTGAAGCTTTCTTT | CASSNGRNTEAFF | - | TRBV21-1 | - | TRBJ1-1
TGTGCCAGCAGCTTAAGCGGACCGTATAATTCACCCCTCCACTTT | CASSLSGPYNSPLHF | - | TRBV11-2 | - | TRBJ1-6
TGTGCCAGCAGTTTGTTCGGGGGGTACGAGCAGTACTTC | CASSLFGGYEQYF | many | TRBV27 | TRBD2 | TRBJ2-7
TGTGCCAGCACCTCGGACTACTACAATGAGCAGTTCTTC | CASTSDYYNEQFF | - | TRBV6-6 | - | TRBJ2-1
TGTGCCAGCAGCTTGGACGACAATTCGGGGAATGGCTACACCTTC | CASSLDDNSGNGYTF | few | TRBV5-6 | - | TRBJ1-2
TGTGCCGGGACAGGGACTCCTGGGGCCAACGTCCTGACTTTC | CAGTGTPGANVLTF | - | TRBV30 | TRBD1 | TRBJ2-6
TGTGCCAGCAGCCGTACCCCTTCGAACACCGGGGAGCTGTTTTTT | CASSRTPSNTGELFF | - | TRBV7-6 | - | TRBJ2-2
TGTGCCATCACTGACCGGGGGCCCTACAATGAGCAGTTCTTC | CAITDRGPYNEQFF | - | TRBV10-3 | - | TRBJ2-1